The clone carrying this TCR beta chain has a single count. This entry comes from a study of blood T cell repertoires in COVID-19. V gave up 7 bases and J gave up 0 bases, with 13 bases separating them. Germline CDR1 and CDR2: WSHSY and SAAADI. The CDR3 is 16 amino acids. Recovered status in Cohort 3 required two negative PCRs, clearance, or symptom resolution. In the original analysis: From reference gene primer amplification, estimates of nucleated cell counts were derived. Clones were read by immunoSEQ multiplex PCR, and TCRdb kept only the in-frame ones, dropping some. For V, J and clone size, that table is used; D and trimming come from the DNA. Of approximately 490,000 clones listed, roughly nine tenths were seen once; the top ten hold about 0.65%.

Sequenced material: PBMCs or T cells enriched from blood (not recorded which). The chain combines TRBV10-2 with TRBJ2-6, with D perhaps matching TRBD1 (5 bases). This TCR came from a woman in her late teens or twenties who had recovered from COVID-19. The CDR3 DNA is TGCGCCAGCAACCCCGAGACAGCCTCTGGGGCCAACGTCCTGACTTTC. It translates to CASNPETASGANVLTF.